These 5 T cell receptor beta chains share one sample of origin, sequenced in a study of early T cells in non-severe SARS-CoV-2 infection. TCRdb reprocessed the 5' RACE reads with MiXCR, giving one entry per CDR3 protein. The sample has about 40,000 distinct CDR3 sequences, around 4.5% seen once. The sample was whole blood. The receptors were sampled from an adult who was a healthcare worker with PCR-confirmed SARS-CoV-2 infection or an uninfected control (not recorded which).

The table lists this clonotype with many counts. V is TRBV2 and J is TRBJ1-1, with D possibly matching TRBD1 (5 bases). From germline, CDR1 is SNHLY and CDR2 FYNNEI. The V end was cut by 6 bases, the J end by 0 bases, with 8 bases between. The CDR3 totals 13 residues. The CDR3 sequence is CASREGLNTEAFF. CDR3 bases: TGTGCCAGCAGAGAGGGGTTGAACACTGAAGCTTTCTTT.

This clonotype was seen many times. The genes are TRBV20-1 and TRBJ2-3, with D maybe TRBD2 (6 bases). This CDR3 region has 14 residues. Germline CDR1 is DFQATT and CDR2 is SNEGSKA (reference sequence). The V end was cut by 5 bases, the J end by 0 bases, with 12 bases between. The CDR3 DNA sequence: TGCAGTGCTTTGACTAGAATCAGCACAGATACGCAGTATTTT. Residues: CSALTRISTDTQYF.

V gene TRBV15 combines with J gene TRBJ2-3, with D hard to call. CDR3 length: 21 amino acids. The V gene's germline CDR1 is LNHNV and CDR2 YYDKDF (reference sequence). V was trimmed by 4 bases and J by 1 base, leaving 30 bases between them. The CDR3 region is CATSTLRAAANLNYRTDTQYF. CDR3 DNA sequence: TGTGCCACCAGCACCCTCCGGGCAGCCGCGAATCTCAACTATCGCACAGATACGCAGTATTTT.

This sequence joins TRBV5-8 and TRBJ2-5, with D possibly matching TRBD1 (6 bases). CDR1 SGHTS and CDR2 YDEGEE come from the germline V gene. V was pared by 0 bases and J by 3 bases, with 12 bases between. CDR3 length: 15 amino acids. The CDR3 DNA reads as TGTGCCAGCAGCTTGGGGGTCAACAGGGAAGAGACCCAGTACTTC. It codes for CASSLGVNREETQYF.

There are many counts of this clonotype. The CDR3 reads CSVRDRGLYNEQFF. The CDR3 DNA reads TGCAGCGTGAGGGACAGGGGGCTCTACAATGAGCAGTTCTTC. The chain recombines TRBV29-1 with TRBJ2-1; 12 nucleotides agree with TRBD1. The CDR3 totals 14 residues. J gave up 3 bases and V 6 bases, and 3 bases lay outside the gene matches. Per germline, CDR1 SQVTM and CDR2 ANQGSEA.